The present entry profiles one TCR beta chain with its context. Its antigen remains unknown. Other nucleotide sequences in the sample specify the same CDR3. Germline values: CDR1 SQVTM, CDR2 ANQGSEA. The CDR3 is 12 amino acids. V lost 6 bases and J lost 6; bases outside the gene matches: 6. These data belong to a study of shared clonotypes between healthy human individuals. Whole-study results and caveats: In contrast to clonotypes shared by all four donors, non-shared clonotypes had lower generation probabilities.

On sorted subsets, replicate PCRs used about 0.2 ug DNA, or tens of thousands of T cell genomes. Method: immunoSEQ multiplex PCR; TCRdb's copy keeps in-frame clones and lacks some. The sample shows about 340,000 clones, roughly 80% of them seen only once. Sequencing input: memory CD4+ T cells sorted from blood. Subset given: CD45RA-negative fraction. The V gene is TRBV29-1, the J gene TRBJ1-1; 8 bases map to TRBD1. The TCR originated in a man aged 25 to 45 in good health. This CDR3 reads CSVQPGQAEAFF. CDR3 coding DNA: TGCAGCGTCCAACCGGGACAGGCTGAAGCTTTCTTT.